Listed below are T cell receptor beta chains from one sample, sequenced in a study of identifying expanded T cells in peripheral blood. Clones were sequenced by immunoSEQ multiplex PCR, and TCRdb holds only the in-frame ones, with some missing. In the table there are about 91,000 clones, around nine tenths of which are singletons. What was sequenced was blood. Receptors originate from a person aged 18 to 75 in good health. Both conserved end residues are part of each CDR3. D genes are given only for firm matches. Not every row has a clone size; where given, it reads once, few, many or a size class.

v_call	clone_size	d_call	j_call	cdr3_nt	cdr3_aa
TRBV6-1	NA	TRBD2	TRBJ2-7	TGTGCCAGCAGTCTGGGGGGGGAGGGAAGCTACGAGCAGTACTTC	CASSLGGEGSYEQYF
TRBV6-1	NA	NA	TRBJ1-5	TGTGCCAGCAGTTTAACAGGGATGAGCAATCAGCCCCAGCATTTT	CASSLTGMSNQPQHF
TRBV5-4	NA	NA	TRBJ2-3	TGTGCCAGCAGCGGACGCGACTCCCCGTTAGGAGATACGCAGTATTTT	CASSGRDSPLGDTQYF
TRBV6-1	NA	TRBD2	TRBJ2-7	TGTGCCAGCAGTGAATACTTGGGAGGGCCCTACGAGCAGTACTTC	CASSEYLGGPYEQYF
TRBV9	NA	NA	TRBJ2-5	TGTGCCAGCAGCGTAGGAGGCGACTTAGTTGAGCAGTACTTC	CASSVGGDLVEQYF
TRBV11-2	once	TRBD2	TRBJ2-5	TGTGCCAGCAGCTTCCGGAGGCTAGCGGGCAGTCAAGAGACCCAGTACTTC	CASSFRRLAGSQETQYF
TRBV27	NA	TRBD1	TRBJ2-7	TGTGCCAGCAGTCCGGGACAGGGGGCAACCTACGAGCAGTACTTC	CASSPGQGATYEQYF
TRBV5-8	NA	TRBD2	TRBJ2-2	TGTGCCAGCAGCGGACCGGGACTAGCGGGAGGAGTGACCGGGGAGCTGTTTTTT	CASSGPGLAGGVTGELFF
TRBV9	NA	NA	TRBJ2-3	TGTGCCAGCAGCGTAGCTACTGCGGGGACCACAGATACGCAGTATTTT	CASSVATAGTTDTQYF
TRBV28	few	NA	TRBJ2-2	TGTGCCAGCGGGATGGGGGCGACCACCGGGGAGCTGTTTTTT	CASGMGATTGELFF
TRBV18	NA	NA	TRBJ1-5	TGTGCCAGCTCACCACCCGGACAACAGCCCCAGCATTTT	CASSPPGQQPQHF
TRBV18	NA	TRBD1	TRBJ1-2	TGTGCCAGCTCACCACCGGGACAGGGGAGTGATGGCTACACCTTC	CASSPPGQGSDGYTF
TRBV9	NA	NA	TRBJ2-1	TGTGCCAGCAGCGTGGGAAACTACAATGAGCAGTTCTTC	CASSVGNYNEQFF
TRBV18	NA	NA	TRBJ2-7	TGTGCCAGCTCACCAGGGAGCGAGGGATACGAGCAGTACTTC	CASSPGSEGYEQYF
TRBV4-1	NA	TRBD1	TRBJ2-1	TGCGCCAGCAGCCACCGGGACAGGGAGCGCAATGAGCAGTTCTTC	CASSHRDRERNEQFF
TRBV19	NA	TRBD1	TRBJ1-5	TGTGCCAGTAGTATTATTGGCAGGGGGCCAGCGGGGGATCAGCCCCAGCATTTT	CASSIIGRGPAGDQPQHF
TRBV7-3	NA	TRBD1	TRBJ2-3	TGTGCCAGCAGCGGGACAGGGGGCACAGATACGCAGTATTTT	CASSGTGGTDTQYF
TRBV30	few	TRBD1	TRBJ1-2	TGTGCCTGGGGGACAGGCTATGGCTACACCTTC	CAWGTGYGYTF
TRBV6-4	NA	TRBD1	TRBJ2-2	TGTGCCAGCAGTCAACAGGGGGCGACGGAAACCGGGGAGCTGTTTTTT	CASSQQGATETGELFF
TRBV5-4	NA	TRBD1	TRBJ1-1	TGTGCCAGCAGACAAGACAGGGCGAACACTGAAGCTTTCTTT	CASRQDRANTEAFF
TRBV6-1	NA	NA	TRBJ2-7	TGTGCCAGCAGTGAGGACCGATTAAGGCAGTACTTC	CASSEDRLRQYF
TRBV6-5	once	TRBD1	TRBJ1-2	TGTGCCAGCAGCCTGACAGGGAGTCCCTATGGCTACACCTTC	CASSLTGSPYGYTF
TRBV5-1	once	NA	TRBJ1-6	TGCGCCAGCAGCCCACCCCGCGCTGATTCACCCCTCCACTTT	CASSPPRADSPLHF
TRBV27	NA	TRBD1	TRBJ2-2	TGTGCCAGCAGTTCCGCCGGGACAGGGGGGCCCGGGGAGCTGTTTTTT	CASSSAGTGGPGELFF
TRBV28	NA	NA	TRBJ2-2	TGTGCCAGCAGTTTATATTCCACCGGGGAGCTGTTTTTT	CASSLYSTGELFF
TRBV19	NA	TRBD1	TRBJ1-1	TGTGCCAGTACCTGGACAGGGTCGAACACTGAAGCTTTCTTT	CASTWTGSNTEAFF
TRBV4-1	NA	NA	TRBJ2-7	TGCGCCAGCAGCCCTACAGAGACCTACGAGCAGTACTTC	CASSPTETYEQYF
TRBV7-3	NA	TRBD1	TRBJ2-2	TGTGCCAGCAGCCGGACAGGGGGAAACACCGGGGAGCTGTTTTTT	CASSRTGGNTGELFF
TRBV10-3	NA	TRBD2	TRBJ2-3	TGTGCCATCAAAGAACCGGGACTAGGGGGTACAGATACGCAGTATTTT	CAIKEPGLGGTDTQYF
TRBV19	NA	NA	TRBJ2-3	TGTGCCAGTAGTACAGACAGGATTAGCACAGATACGCAGTATTTT	CASSTDRISTDTQYF
TRBV4-1	NA	NA	TRBJ1-1	TGCGCCAGCAGCCAAGACTTGAACACTGAAGCTTTCTTT	CASSQDLNTEAFF
TRBV6-4	NA	NA	TRBJ2-3	TGTGCCACTTCCCTGACGGGTACAGATACGCAGTATTTT	CATSLTGTDTQYF
TRBV7-3	NA	TRBD2	TRBJ2-1	TGTGCCAGCAGCTTGATGGGACTAGCGGGAGAAAAGTTCTTC	CASSLMGLAGEKFF
TRBV28	once	NA	TRBJ2-7	TGTGCGACCTGGGGGGCCACGGACGAGCAGTACTTC	CATWGATDEQYF
TRBV28	NA	NA	TRBJ2-7	TGTGCCAGCAGTAAGGCCGGGACATTATACGAGCAGTACTTC	CASSKAGTLYEQYF
TRBV7-6	NA	NA	TRBJ2-3	TGTGCCAGCAGCGGCTGGACGGAGGCAGATACGCAGTATTTT	CASSGWTEADTQYF
TRBV19	NA	NA	TRBJ2-5	TGTGCCAGCGGGAGCGGGACAGGAGAGACCCAGTACTTC	CASGSGTGETQYF
TRBV5-1	NA	NA	TRBJ2-3	TGCGCCAGCAGCTCCGAGGGGGGCACAGATACGCAGTATTTT	CASSSEGGTDTQYF
TRBV28	NA	TRBD2	TRBJ2-7	TGTGCCAGCAGTTTAACTAGCGGGACGTACGAGCAGTACTTC	CASSLTSGTYEQYF
TRBV5-1	NA	NA	TRBJ2-7	TGCGCCAGCAGCCGTCCCGACTACGAGCAGTACTTC	CASSRPDYEQYF
TRBV6-5	NA	NA	TRBJ2-6	TGTGCCAGCAGTTACTCGAGCTCTGGGGCCAACGTCCTGACTTTC	CASSYSSSGANVLTF
TRBV27	NA	NA	TRBJ2-7	TGTGCCAGCAGTTTCGCTTACGAGCAGTACTTC	CASSFAYEQYF
TRBV27	NA	TRBD2	TRBJ2-7	TGTGCCAGCAGTTTACGTTCGGGGGGGTACTCCTACGAGCAGTACTTC	CASSLRSGGYSYEQYF